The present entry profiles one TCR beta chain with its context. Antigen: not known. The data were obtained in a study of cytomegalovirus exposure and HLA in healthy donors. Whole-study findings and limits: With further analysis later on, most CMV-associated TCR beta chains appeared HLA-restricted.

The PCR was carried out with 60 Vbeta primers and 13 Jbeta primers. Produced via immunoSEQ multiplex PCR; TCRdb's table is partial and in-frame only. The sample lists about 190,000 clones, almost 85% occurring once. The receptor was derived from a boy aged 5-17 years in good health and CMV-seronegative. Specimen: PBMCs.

In DNA, the CDR3 is TGTGCCAGCAGTGAACCAGGACAAATAGGGGGCTACACCTTC. Protein: CASSEPGQIGGYTF. The chain employs TRBV2 and TRBJ1-2, with a possible D match to TRBD1 (5 bases). Germline CDR1 is SNHLY and CDR2 is FYNNEI. V lost 2 bases and J 8 bases, leaving 15 bases between the germline ends. This CDR3 is built from 14 residues.